These 12 T cell receptor beta chains share one sample of origin, sequenced in a study of blood T cell repertoires in COVID-19. Repertoires were generated with immunoSEQ multiplex PCR, while TCRdb's copy carries only in-frame clones and drops some. The sample has roughly 160,000 clones; roughly 84% are singletons. Sequenced: PBMCs or T cells enriched from blood (not recorded which). The source of these receptors is a woman in her forties or fifties who had recovered from COVID-19.

The table lists this clone with a few counts. This rearrangement joins TRBV5-1 to TRBJ1-4, with 10 positions matching TRBD1. Trimming cost V 3 bases and J 6 bases; bases outside gene matches: 5. The germline CDR1 and CDR2 sequences are SGHRS and YFSETQ. This CDR3 has 15 residues. For the CDR3, the DNA is TGCGCCAGCAGCTGGAGCGGGACAGGGGATGAAAAACTGTTTTTT. It yields the protein CASSWSGTGDEKLFF.

This clone showed up just a few times. Here the CDR3 DNA reads TGTGCCAGCTCACCCCGAAGGGGGCAGACAGATACGCAGTATTTT. Translating it yields CASSPRRGQTDTQYF. The rearrangement joins TRBV18 to TRBJ2-3; the match to TRBD1 covers 7 bases. The CDR3 length is 15 residues. Germline V lookup: CDR1 KGHSH, CDR2 LQKENI. V lost 3 bases and J lost 3; bases outside the gene matches: 6.

This chain connects TRBV2 to TRBJ1-4; D gene uncertain. The CDR3 is 15 amino acids. Looked up from germline, CDR1 is SNHLY and CDR2 is FYNNEI. V was trimmed by 6 bases and J by 0 bases, leaving 11 bases between them. CDR3 coding DNA: TGTGCCAGCAGCACCTACTATGCAACTAATGAAAAACTGTTTTTT. Translated: CASSTYYATNEKLFF.

This clone was observed once. The V call is TRBV6-5, the J call TRBJ1-2; the match to TRBD1 covers 7 bases. The V gene's germline CDR1 is MNHEY and CDR2 SVGAGI. Unmatched junction bases numbered 9, after V lost 6 bases and J lost 2 bases. CDR3 length equals 15 residues. CDR3 residues: CASSPLGQKNYGYTF. DNA for the CDR3: TGTGCCAGCAGCCCATTGGGACAGAAAAACTATGGCTACACCTTC.

V usage is TRBV7-9 and J usage is TRBJ2-1, with 7 bases fitting TRBD1. The ends lost 5 bases at V and 1 base at J; junction bases unmatched: 2. The length of the CDR3 is 14 residues. From germline, CDR1 is SEHNR and CDR2 FQNEAQ (reference sequence). CDR3 residues: CASSNRGSYNEQFF. CDR3 in DNA: TGTGCCAGCAGCAACAGGGGTTCCTACAATGAGCAGTTCTTC. Variable domain in full (rest from reference TRBV7-9 and TRBJ2-1): DTGVSQNPRHKITKRGQNVTFRCDPISEHNRLYWYRQTLGQGPEFLTYFQNEAQLEKSRLLSDRFSAERPKGSFSTLEIQRTEQGDSAMYLCASSNRGSYNEQFFGPGTRLTVL.

The chain carries TRBV10-3 and TRBJ1-1; 8 positions match TRBD1. Germline-derived CDR1 and CDR2 are ENHRY and SYGVKD. This CDR3 region has 16 residues. After removal of 0 bases from V and 1 base from J, the junction contained 4 bases not matched to a gene. CDR3 loop: CAISESAGQGNTEAFF. The CDR3 coding sequence is TGTGCCATCAGTGAGTCGGCCGGACAGGGGAACACTGAAGCTTTCTTT.

The V and J genes are TRBV27 and TRBJ2-1; TRBD2 agrees at 9 bases. The V gene's germline CDR1 is MNHEY and CDR2 SMNVEV (reference sequence). The CDR3 runs 16 residues. J lost 0 bases, V lost 5 bases, and 5 bases had no gene match. As DNA, the CDR3 is TGTGCCAGCAGTGCCGCTAGCGGGGTCTCCTACAATGAGCAGTTCTTC. Translated: CASSAASGVSYNEQFF.

The V call is TRBV2, the J call TRBJ2-5; 8 nucleotides agree with TRBD2. Losses at the gene ends were 5 bases for V and 5 bases for J; bases not matched to a gene: 7. The CDR3 runs to 14 residues. Germline CDR1 reads SNHLY; CDR2 reads FYNNEI. For the CDR3, the DNA is TGTGCCAGCAGTCCCGCCCGGGGGGGGGAGACCCAGTACTTC. It specifies CASSPARGGETQYF.

The rearrangement joins TRBV4-1 to TRBJ1-3, with TRBD1 as a possible D gene (5 bases). Trimming took off 1 base at V and 0 bases at J, with 10 bases between the two ends. Germline assignment: CDR1 MGHRA and CDR2 YSYEKL. The CDR3 extends over 16 amino acids. This chain's CDR3 is CASSQVRGSSGNTIYF. The DNA of the CDR3 is TGCGCCAGCAGCCAAGTACGGGGGAGCTCTGGAAACACCATATATTTT.

This sequence joins TRBV9 and TRBJ2-1; TRBD2 matches at 12 bases. Germline V CDR1 and CDR2: SGDLS, YYNGEE. J was trimmed by 4 bases and V by 4 bases; bases with no gene match: 6. This CDR3 comprises 16 residues. Here the CDR3 DNA reads TGTGCCAGCAGCCCCCGGACTAGCGGGGCATACAATGAGCAGTTCTTC. It encodes CASSPRTSGAYNEQFF.

The chain is built from TRBV5-1 and TRBJ2-7; D unclear. From germline, CDR1 is SGHRS and CDR2 YFSETQ. This CDR3 has 13 amino acids. Trimming removed 0 bases from V and 2 bases from J, with 6 bases in between. CDR3 sequence: CASSLGVPYEQYF. CDR3 sequence (DNA): TGCGCCAGCAGCTTGGGAGTACCCTACGAGCAGTACTTC.

J is TRBJ2-1 and V is TRBV27; TRBD2 aligns across 10 bases. V was clipped by 10 bases and J by 1 base; unmatched bases: 16. Germline V gene data show CDR1 as MNHEY and CDR2 as SMNVEV (reference sequence). This CDR3 spans 18 amino acids. The chain's CDR3 is CATSGVLAGVRSYNEQFF. CDR3 DNA sequence: TGTGCCACTTCAGGGGTCCTAGCGGGAGTGAGGTCCTACAATGAGCAGTTCTTC.